The clone carrying this T cell receptor (beta chain) was recorded many times. Its antigen remains unidentified. TCRdb reprocessed the 5' RACE reads via MiXCR and lists one record per CDR3 protein. The sample contains 55,000 to 60,000 distinct CDR3 sequences, 3% to 4.5% of which appear only once. This sample is drawn from a study of neurological immune-mediated disorders. About the research overall: Multiple sclerosis patients (n of about 35) included roughly 30 with relapsing-remitting and 3 with secondary progressive disease.

The CDR3 length is 13 residues. Trimming took 6 bases from V and 4 from J, leaving 10 bases between them. Looked up from germline, CDR1 is DFQATT and CDR2 is SNEGSKA (reference sequence). Notes on the study in general: No sharing of CDR3 amino acid sequences was observed among expanded clones across subjects, suggesting private repertoires in all groups.

The TCR originated in a woman aged 25-40 years with multiple sclerosis. The sequencing input was PBMCs. The chain has TRBV20-1 and TRBJ2-6, with D unclear. CDR3 protein: CSAGRAGANVLTF. The CDR3 region has the DNA TGCAGTGCGGGTCGGGCCGGGGCCAACGTCCTGACTTTC.